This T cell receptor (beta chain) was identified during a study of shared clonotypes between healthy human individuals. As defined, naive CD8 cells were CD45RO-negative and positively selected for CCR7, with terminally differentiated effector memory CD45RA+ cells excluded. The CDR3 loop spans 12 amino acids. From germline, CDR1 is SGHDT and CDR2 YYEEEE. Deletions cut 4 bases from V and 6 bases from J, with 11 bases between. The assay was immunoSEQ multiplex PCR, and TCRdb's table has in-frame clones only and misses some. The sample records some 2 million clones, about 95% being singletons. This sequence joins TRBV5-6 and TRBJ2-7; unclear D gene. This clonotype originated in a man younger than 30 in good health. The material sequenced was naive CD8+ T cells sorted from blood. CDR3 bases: TGTGCCAGCAGCAAAGGTTGGGCCGAGCAGTACTTC. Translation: CASSKGWAEQYF. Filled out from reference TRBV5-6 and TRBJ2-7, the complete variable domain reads DAGVTQSPTHLIKTRGQQVTLRCSPKSGHDTVSWYQQALGQGPQFIFQYYEEEERQRGNFPDRFSGHQFPNYSSELNVNALLLGDSALYLCASSKGWAEQYFGPGTRLTVT.